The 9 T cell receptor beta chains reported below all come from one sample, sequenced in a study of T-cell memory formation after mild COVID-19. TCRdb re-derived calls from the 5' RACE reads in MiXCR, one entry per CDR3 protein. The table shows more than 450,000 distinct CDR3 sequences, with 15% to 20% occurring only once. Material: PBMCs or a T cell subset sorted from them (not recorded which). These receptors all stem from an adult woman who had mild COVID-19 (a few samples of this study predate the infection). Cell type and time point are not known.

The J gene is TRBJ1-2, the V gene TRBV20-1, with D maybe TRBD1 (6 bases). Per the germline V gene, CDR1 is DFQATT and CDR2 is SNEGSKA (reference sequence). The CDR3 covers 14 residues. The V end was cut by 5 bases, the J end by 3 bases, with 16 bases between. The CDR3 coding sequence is TGCAGTGCTCCTACCGGGACATTAGACTATGGCTACACCTTC. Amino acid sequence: CSAPTGTLDYGYTF.

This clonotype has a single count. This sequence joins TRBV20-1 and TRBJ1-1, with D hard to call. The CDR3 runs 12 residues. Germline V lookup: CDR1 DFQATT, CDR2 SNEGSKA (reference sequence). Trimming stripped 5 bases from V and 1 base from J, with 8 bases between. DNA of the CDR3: TGCAGTGCTTTCCTTGGGAACACTGAAGCTTTCTTT. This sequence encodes CSAFLGNTEAFF.

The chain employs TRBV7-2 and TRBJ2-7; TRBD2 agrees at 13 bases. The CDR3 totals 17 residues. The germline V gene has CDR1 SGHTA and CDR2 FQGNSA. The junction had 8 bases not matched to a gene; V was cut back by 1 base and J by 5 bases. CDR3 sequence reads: CASSLELAGGPIHEQYF. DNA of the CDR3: TGTGCCAGCAGCTTAGAACTAGCGGGAGGGCCGATCCACGAGCAGTACTTC.

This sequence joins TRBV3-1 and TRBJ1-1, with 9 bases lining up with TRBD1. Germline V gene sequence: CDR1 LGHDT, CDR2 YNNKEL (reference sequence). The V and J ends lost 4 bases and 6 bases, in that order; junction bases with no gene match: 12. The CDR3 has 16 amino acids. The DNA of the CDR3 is TGTGCCAGCAGCCGGGGACAGGGAAGAGGTCCCGCTGAAGCTTTCTTT. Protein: CASSRGQGRGPAEAFF.

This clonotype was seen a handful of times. This chain's CDR3 is CASSETGTEAFF. The CDR3 DNA sequence: TGTGCCAGCAGTGAGACGGGGACTGAAGCTTTCTTT. This chain links TRBV6-5 with TRBJ1-1; D is ambiguous. The CDR3 is made up of 12 amino acids. Deletions cut 5 bases from V and 5 bases from J, with 9 bases between. Germline V gene lookup returns CDR1 MNHEY and CDR2 SVGAGI.

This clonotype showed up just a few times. CDR3 residues: CATSDRQGQGFRNEQFF. CDR3 coding DNA: TGTGCCACCAGTGACCGACAGGGACAGGGGTTTCGGAATGAGCAGTTCTTC. The V gene is TRBV24-1, the J gene TRBJ2-1; 10 bases line up with TRBD1. The CDR3 loop spans 17 amino acids. V shed 4 bases and J 7 bases; nucleotides not matched to a gene: 12. Per the germline V gene, CDR1 is KGHDR and CDR2 is SFDVKD.

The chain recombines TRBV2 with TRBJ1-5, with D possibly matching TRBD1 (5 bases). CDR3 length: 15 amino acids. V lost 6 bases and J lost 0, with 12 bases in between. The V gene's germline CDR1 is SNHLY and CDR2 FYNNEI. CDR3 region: CASSFDSFSNQPQHF. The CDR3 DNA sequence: TGTGCCAGCAGCTTCGACAGTTTTAGCAATCAGCCCCAGCATTTT.

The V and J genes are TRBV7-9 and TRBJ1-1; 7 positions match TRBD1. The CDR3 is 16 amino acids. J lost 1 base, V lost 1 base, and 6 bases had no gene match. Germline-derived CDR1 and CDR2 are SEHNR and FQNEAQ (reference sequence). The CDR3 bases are TGTGCCAGCAGCTTAGATACCTGGACAGGGAACACTGAAGCTTTCTTT. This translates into CASSLDTWTGNTEAFF.

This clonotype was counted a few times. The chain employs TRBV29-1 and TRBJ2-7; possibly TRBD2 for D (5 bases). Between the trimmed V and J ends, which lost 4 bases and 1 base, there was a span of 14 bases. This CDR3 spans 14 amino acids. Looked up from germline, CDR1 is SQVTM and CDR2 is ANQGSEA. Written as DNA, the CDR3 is TGCAGCGTTGTTCGGGGTTCCCTATCCTACGAGCAGTACTTC. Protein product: CSVVRGSLSYEQYF.